The present T cell receptor beta chain was sequenced within a study of blood T cell repertoires in COVID-19. Overall study: Collection of acute and convalescent COVID-19 samples took place in the United States, Italy and Spain. From T cells, B-cell-depleted T cells, or PBMCs came the material, which was cDNA or gDNA.

In germline, CDR1 is MNHEY, CDR2 SVGEGT. The CDR3 totals 16 residues. The trim removed 5 bases at V and 0 bases at J, leaving 8 bases unmatched. In the original workflow: From reference gene primer amplification, estimates of nucleated cell counts were derived. Sequencing used immunoSEQ multiplex PCR; TCRdb keeps in-frame clones, though not all of them. From that table come the V and J calls and clone size; the DNA was used to work out D and trimming. The sample consists of under 350,000 clones, approximately 83% of them appearing once. This TCR derives from a woman between 45 and 65 years old who had recovered from COVID-19. The chain links TRBV6-2 or TRBV6-3 to TRBJ1-1; 8 bases match TRBD1. Sequenced sample: peripheral blood. The CDR3 bases are TGTGCCAGCAGTCTTGGACAGGGAGGGATGAACACTGAAGCTTTCTTT. It yields the protein CASSLGQGGMNTEAFF.